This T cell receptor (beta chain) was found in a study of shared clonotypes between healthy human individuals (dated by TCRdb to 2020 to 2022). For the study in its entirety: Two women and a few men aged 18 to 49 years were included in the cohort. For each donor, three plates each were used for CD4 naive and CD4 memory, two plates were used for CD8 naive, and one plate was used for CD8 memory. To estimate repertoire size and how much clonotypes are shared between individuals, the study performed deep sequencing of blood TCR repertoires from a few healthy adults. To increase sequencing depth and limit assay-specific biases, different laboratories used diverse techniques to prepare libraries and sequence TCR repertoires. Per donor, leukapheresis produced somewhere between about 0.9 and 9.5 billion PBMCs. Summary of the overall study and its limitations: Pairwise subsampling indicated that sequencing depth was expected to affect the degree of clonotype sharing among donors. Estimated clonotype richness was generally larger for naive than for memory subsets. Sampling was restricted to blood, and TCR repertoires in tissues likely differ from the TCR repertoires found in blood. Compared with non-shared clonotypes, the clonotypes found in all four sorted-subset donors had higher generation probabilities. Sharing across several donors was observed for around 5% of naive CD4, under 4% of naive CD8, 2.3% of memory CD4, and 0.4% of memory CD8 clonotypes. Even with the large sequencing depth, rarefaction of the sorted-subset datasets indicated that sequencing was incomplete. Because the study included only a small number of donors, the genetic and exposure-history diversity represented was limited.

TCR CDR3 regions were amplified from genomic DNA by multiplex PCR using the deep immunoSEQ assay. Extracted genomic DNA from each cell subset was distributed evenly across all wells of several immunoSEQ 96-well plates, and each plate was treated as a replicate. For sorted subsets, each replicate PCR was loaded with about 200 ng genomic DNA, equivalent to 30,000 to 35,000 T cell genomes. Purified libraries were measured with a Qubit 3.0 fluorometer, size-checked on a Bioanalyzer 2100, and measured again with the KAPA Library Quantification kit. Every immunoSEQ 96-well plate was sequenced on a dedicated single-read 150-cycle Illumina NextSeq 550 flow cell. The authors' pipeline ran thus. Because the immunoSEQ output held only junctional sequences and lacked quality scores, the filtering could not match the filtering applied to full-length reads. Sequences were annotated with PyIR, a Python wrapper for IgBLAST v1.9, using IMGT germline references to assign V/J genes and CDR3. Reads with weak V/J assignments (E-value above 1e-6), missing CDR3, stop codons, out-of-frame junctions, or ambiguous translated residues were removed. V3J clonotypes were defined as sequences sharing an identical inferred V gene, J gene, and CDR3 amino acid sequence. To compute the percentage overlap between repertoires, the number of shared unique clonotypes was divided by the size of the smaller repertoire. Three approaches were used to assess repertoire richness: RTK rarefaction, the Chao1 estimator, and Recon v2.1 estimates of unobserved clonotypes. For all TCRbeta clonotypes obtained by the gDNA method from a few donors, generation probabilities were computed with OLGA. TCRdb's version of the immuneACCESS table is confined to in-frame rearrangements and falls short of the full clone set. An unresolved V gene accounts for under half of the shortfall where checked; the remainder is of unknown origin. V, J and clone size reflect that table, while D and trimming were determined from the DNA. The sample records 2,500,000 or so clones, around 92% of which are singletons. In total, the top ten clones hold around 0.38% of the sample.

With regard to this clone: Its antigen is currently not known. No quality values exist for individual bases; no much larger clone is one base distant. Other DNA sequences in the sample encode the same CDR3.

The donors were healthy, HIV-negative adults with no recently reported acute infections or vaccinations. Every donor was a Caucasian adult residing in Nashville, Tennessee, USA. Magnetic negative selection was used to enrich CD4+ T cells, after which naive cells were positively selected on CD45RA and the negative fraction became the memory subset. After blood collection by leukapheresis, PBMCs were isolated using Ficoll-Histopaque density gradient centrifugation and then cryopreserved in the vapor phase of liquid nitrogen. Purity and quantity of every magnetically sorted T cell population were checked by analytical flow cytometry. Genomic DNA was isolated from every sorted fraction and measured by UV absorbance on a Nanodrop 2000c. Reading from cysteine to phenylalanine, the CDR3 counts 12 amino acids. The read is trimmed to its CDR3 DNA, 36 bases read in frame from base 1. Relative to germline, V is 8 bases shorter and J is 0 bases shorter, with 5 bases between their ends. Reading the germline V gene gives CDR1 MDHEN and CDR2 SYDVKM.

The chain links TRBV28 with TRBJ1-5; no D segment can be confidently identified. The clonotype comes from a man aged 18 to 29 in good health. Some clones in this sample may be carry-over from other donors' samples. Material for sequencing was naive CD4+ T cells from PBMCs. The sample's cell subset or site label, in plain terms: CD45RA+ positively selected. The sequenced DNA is TGTGCCAGCCGCTTTAGCAATCAGCCCCAGCATTTT. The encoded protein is CASRFSNQPQHF.